These 8 T cell receptor beta chains originate from one sample sequenced in a study of ipilimumab plus nivolumab after autologous stem cell transplantation. The table came from immunoSEQ multiplex PCR; TCRdb's copy has only in-frame clones and leaves some out. The sample shows 6,000 to 6,500 clones, 80% to 90% of them seen only once. The sequencing used PBMCs, collected in a trial of ipilimumab plus nivolumab as post-transplant consolidation. These receptors were taken from a female donor with multiple myeloma.

A word on this clone: A read error may produce the germline difference seen at one junction end. This chain uses TRBV7-7 with TRBJ2-5; 7 bases match TRBD1. Germline V gene lookup returns CDR1 SSHAT and CDR2 FNYEAQ (reference sequence). The length of the CDR3 is 14 residues. CDR3 DNA sequence: TGTGCTAGCAGCTTGGGGACAGACGGAGAGACCCAGTACTTC. It is translated as CASSLGTDGETQYF.

The CDR3 coding sequence is TGTGCCAGCTCACCGGGGACAGGGGGCAGTGAGACCCAGTACTTC. Translating gives CASSPGTGGSETQYF. V is TRBV18 and J is TRBJ2-5; 12 positions match TRBD1. Germline V gene lookup returns CDR1 KGHSH and CDR2 LQKENI. The CDR3 contains 15 residues. The V and J ends lost 3 bases and 5 bases, in that order; junction bases with no gene match: 4.

The V and J genes are TRBV19 and TRBJ1-2, with a weak D call TRBD1 (5 bases). CDR1 and CDR2 from the germline V gene are LNHDA and SQIVND (reference sequence). V lost 4 bases, J lost 2 bases, and 11 bases lay in between. The CDR3 sequence is 14 residues long. CDR3 nucleotide sequence: TGTGCCAGTAGTAGATCCCGGGGGAACTATGGCTACACCTTC. Translating gives CASSRSRGNYGYTF.

V gene TRBV6-6 combines with J gene TRBJ2-1; 9 bases are a match to TRBD1. The V gene end was trimmed by 6 bases and the J gene end by 4 bases; junction bases not matched to a gene: 7. In germline, CDR1 is MNHNY, CDR2 SVGAGI (reference sequence). The CDR3 has 15 amino acids. CDR3 nucleotides: TGTGCCAGCAGAGACAGGGGGGGCGATTACAATGAGCAGTTCTTC. Residues: CASRDRGGDYNEQFF.

CDR3 loop: CASSESRSGPNYEQYF. The CDR3 DNA sequence: TGCGCCAGCAGTGAGTCGAGAAGCGGGCCGAACTACGAGCAGTACTTC. The rearrangement joins TRBV10-2 to TRBJ2-7, with D perhaps matching TRBD2 (6 bases). Per germline, CDR1 WSHSY and CDR2 SAAADI. The CDR3 covers 16 residues. V lost 0 bases and J lost 3, with 15 bases in between.

V gene TRBV29-1 combines with J gene TRBJ1-2; 7 bases align to TRBD1. Germline values: CDR1 SQVTM, CDR2 ANQGSEA. V was pared by 3 bases and J by 0 bases, with 7 bases of the junction left unmatched. The length of the CDR3 is 15 residues. The CDR3 nucleotides are TGCAGCGTTGATGGGACAGTCAGAGCTAACTATGGCTACACCTTC. Translating gives CSVDGTVRANYGYTF.

The chain couples TRBV5-1 to TRBJ2-5, with 9 bases fitting TRBD1. The J segment lost 5 bases and the V segment lost 5 bases, leaving 10 bases of the junction unmatched. CDR1 and CDR2 from the germline V gene are SGHRS and YFSETQ. The CDR3 has 15 amino acids. CDR3 protein: CASSSMGTGPETQYF. The CDR3 DNA sequence: TGCGCCAGCAGTTCGATGGGGACAGGGCCTGAGACCCAGTACTTC.

The chain employs TRBV5-1 and TRBJ2-5; a possible D gene is TRBD1 (5 bases). In germline, CDR1 is SGHRS, CDR2 YFSETQ. Deletions cut 5 bases from V and 5 bases from J, with 10 bases between. The CDR3 consists of 12 residues. In DNA, the CDR3 is TGCGCCAGCAGAGACAGTTCGGAGACCCAGTACTTC. Encoded protein: CASRDSSETQYF.